Listed below are T cell receptor beta chains from one sample, sequenced in a study of T cell responses to AZD1222 COVID-19 vaccine. This table comes from immunoSEQ multiplex PCR, and its TCRdb copy is limited to in-frame clones, with some not included. The profile shows roughly 160,000 clones, 85% to 90% of them singletons. The sequenced sample was peripheral blood, obtained on day 0 of AZD1222 vaccination. These receptors originate from an adult in good health. CDR3s include the opening cysteine and the closing phenylalanine or tryptophan.

J,V,CDR3
TRBJ2-3,TRBV18,CASSPTEGRTDTQYF
TRBJ1-6,TRBV15,CATSLRGGGSPLHF
TRBJ2-3,TRBV11-2,CASSLEGGLAGLKRTDTQYF
TRBJ1-4,TRBV5-1,CASSFSGGWRKDEKLFF
TRBJ1-4,TRBV3-1/TRBV3-2,CASSQDFPDRVATNEKLFF
TRBJ1-6,TRBV2,CARETERPASPLHF
TRBJ2-1,TRBV12-5,CASGQQRGGWYEQFF
TRBJ1-3,TRBV28,CASTTGSMLGSAGNTIYF
TRBJ1-2,TRBV3-1/TRBV3-2,CASSTGQGARGYTF
TRBJ1-5,TRBV28,CASSPTGISNQPQHF
TRBJ1-2,TRBV27,CVTRFGQGWGYTF
TRBJ1-5,TRBV3-1/TRBV3-2,CASSQDRLRGRANQPQHF
TRBJ1-2,TRBV14,CASRYGQSRGYTF
TRBJ1-3,TRBV4-1,CASSQEGNTIYF
TRBJ1-5,TRBV30,CAWSVPGQVSNQPQHF
TRBJ2-5,TRBV4-2,CASSQVLPRSSTSWETQYF
TRBJ1-2,TRBV6-2/TRBV6-3,CASSYDETTYGYTF
TRBJ1-4,TRBV16,CASSPYTTNEKLFF
TRBJ2-7,TRBV9,CASSPGQEPYEQYF
TRBJ2-7,TRBV7-6,CASSLGGGTTYEQYF
TRBJ1-2,TRBV4-2,CASSQNLRQGRSYGYTF
TRBJ2-7,TRBV4-2,CASSQGFRGTSSYEQYF
TRBJ1-1,TRBV4-2,CASSLDEGPLNTEAFF
TRBJ1-5,TRBV15,CATSTRDGANQPQHF
TRBJ2-5,TRBV7-2,CASLSGNLVGETQYF
TRBJ1-6,TRBV30,CAWSVSVSPLHF
TRBJ1-2,TRBV3-1/TRBV3-2,CASSFRGRNYGYTF
TRBJ2-1,TRBV25-1,CASREQGLEQFF
TRBJ1-5,TRBV7-2,CASSGRDSSYQPQHF
TRBJ1-5,TRBV19,CASSSGDGGYQPQHF
TRBJ2-7,TRBV5-1,CASSPPLAGAPEEQYF
TRBJ2-2,TRBV11-2,CASSLGAVDTGELFF
TRBJ1-1,TRBV9,CASSVEGGAEAFF
TRBJ1-6,TRBV9,CASSVEGRGGSPLHF
TRBJ1-2,TRBV28,CAIPSGQANYGYTF
TRBJ2-1,TRBV5-6,CASSIAGLAVHNEQFF
TRBJ2-3,TRBV7-6,CASSLNTVGPTSTDTQYF
TRBJ1-5,TRBV7-9,CASSLDGFNQPQHF
TRBJ2-7,TRBV7-9,CASSLLEGISEQYF
TRBJ1-2,TRBV5-1,CASSSGGLSDGYTF
TRBJ1-1,TRBV11-3,CASTTGQSNTEAFF
TRBJ2-7,TRBV27,CASSLQTRPTYEQYF
TRBJ2-7,TRBV4-3,CASSQGSPGAGYEQYF
TRBJ2-5,TRBV7-9,CASSLDTEETQYF
TRBJ1-4,TRBV4-1,CASSKYATGLGEKLFF
TRBJ1-1,TRBV5-1,CASTMKGTAEAFF
TRBJ2-5,TRBV5-4,CASSRTGQETQYF
TRBJ1-1,TRBV2,CASSKGRLNTEAFF
TRBJ1-1,TRBV15,CATSREGRVGRTEAFF
TRBJ2-1,TRBV7-3,CASSRGPSGYNEQFF
TRBJ1-5,TRBV5-1,CASKFSQGANQPQHF
TRBJ2-1,TRBV7-3,CASSATSGNNEQFF
TRBJ1-1,TRBV7-9,CASSSDLLMNTEAFF
TRBJ2-7,TRBV6-5,CASSPRVNEQYF
TRBJ2-2,TRBV7-6,CASSLVSGAGELFF
TRBJ2-1,TRBV7-2,CASSSLAGEYNEQFF
TRBJ2-5,TRBV6-2/TRBV6-3,CASSYGRTSGNQETQYF
TRBJ1-1,TRBV11-2,CASSLFTQNTEAFF